One TCR beta chain is described in this entry. The entry originates in a study of CDR3 diversity in severe acne. MiXCR, run by TCRdb on the PCR reads, gives a single entry per CDR3 protein. The top ten hold about 9.4% of the sample, which has approximately 90,000 distinct CDR3 sequences, 45% to 50% seen once. Germline CDR1 and CDR2: KGHDR and SFDVKD. Between the trimmed V and J ends, which lost 6 bases and 0 bases, there was a span of 13 bases. The CDR3 contains 15 residues. The rearrangement uses TRBV24-1 and TRBJ1-2; D gene uncertain. Specimen: blood. This TCR was sampled from a male donor in good health, serving as a control. CDR3 sequence reads: CATSHSGPSNYGYTF. As DNA, the CDR3 is TGTGCCACCAGTCATTCAGGACCTTCTAACTATGGCTACACCTTC.